The rows below give T cell receptor beta chains drawn from one sample of a study of liver allograft versus peripheral blood T cells. MiXCR, applied by TCRdb to the reads, yields one record per CDR3 protein. The data hold over 10,000 distinct CDR3 sequences, with 25% to 30% observed a single time. All receptors derive from a human patient who had a liver transplant. The T cells may come from the graft donor. Each CDR3 is given with its conserved first and last residue. D genes are given only for firm matches. Clone size, where shown, is once, few, many, or a class for clones that have expanded.

V	J	size	D	length	DNA	CDR3
TRBV12-3/TRBV12-4	TRBJ2-1	-	TRBD2	15	TGTGCCAGCACCCTTCTTAGCGGGAGGCACAATGAGCAGTTCTTC	CASTLLSGRHNEQFF
TRBV12-3/TRBV12-4	TRBJ1-4	-	-	15	TGTGCCAGCAGCCCTGATACAGTCCCGAATGAAAAACTGTTTTTT	CASSPDTVPNEKLFF
TRBV9	TRBJ2-1	many	-	14	TGTGCCAGCAGCGTAAGGATGGCGTCCGGTGAGCAGTTCTTC	CASSVRMASGEQFF
TRBV19	TRBJ2-7	medium-sized	TRBD1	13	TGTGCCAGCAAGGGACAGGGGGACTACGAGCAGTACTTC	CASKGQGDYEQYF
TRBV19	TRBJ1-2	medium-sized	-	13	TGTGCCAGTAGTATTCAGGGGTGGAATGGCTACACCTTC	CASSIQGWNGYTF
TRBV29-1	TRBJ2-7	many	-	12	TGCAGCGTACAGGGGACTCTCTACGAGCAGTACTTC	CSVQGTLYEQYF
TRBV19	TRBJ1-6	medium-sized	TRBD1	16	TGTGCCAGTAGTATGGGGTCAGGGGGCGTTACTTCGGCCCTCCACTTT	CASSMGSGGVTSALHF
TRBV20-1	TRBJ1-1	few	-	14	TGCAGTGCCCCGTCCAGCACTATGAACACTGAAGCTTTCTTT	CSAPSSTMNTEAFF
TRBV9	TRBJ2-3	-	TRBD2	17	TGTGCCAGCCGGCCGGGCGGGAGGCCCGGACGAACTCATACGCAGTATTTT	CASRPGGRPGRTHTQYF
TRBV19	TRBJ1-2	medium-sized	-	13	TGTGCCAGTAGTACCGACGGAACCTATGGCTACACCTTC	CASSTDGTYGYTF
TRBV19	TRBJ2-3	-	-	13	TGTGCCAGTAGTATCGCCCTCAGAGATACGCAGTATTTT	CASSIALRDTQYF
TRBV19	TRBJ1-2	many	-	14	TGTGCCAGTAGGGCACAGGGAGCTAACTATGGCTACACCTTC	CASRAQGANYGYTF
TRBV20-1	TRBJ1-2	-	TRBD1	13	TGCAGTGCTAGGACAGGGTATTACTATGGCTACACCTTC	CSARTGYYYGYTF
TRBV10-3	TRBJ1-1	medium-sized	-	13	TGTGCCATCAGTGAGCGCGGGAACACTGAAGCTTTCTTT	CAISERGNTEAFF
TRBV18	TRBJ1-3	many	-	16	TGTGCCAGCTCACCACCCGGAGCCTTTCCGGGAAACACCATATATTTT	CASSPPGAFPGNTIYF
TRBV20-1	TRBJ1-2	-	TRBD1	12	TGCAGTGGCACGGGACAGGGGTATGGCTACACCTTC	CSGTGQGYGYTF
TRBV6-6	TRBJ2-5	few	TRBD2	16	TGTGCCAGCAGCTACCCGGGACTAGCGGAACAAGAGACCCAGTACTTC	CASSYPGLAEQETQYF
TRBV12-3/TRBV12-4	TRBJ2-7	-	TRBD1	20	TGTGCCAGCAGTTTTCAGTCGACGTTCGCCCTTGGGACAGGGGATAACGAGCAGTACTTC	CASSFQSTFALGTGDNEQYF
TRBV27	TRBJ1-2	-	TRBD1	14	TGTGCCAGCAGTCCACGACAGGGGAGGCATGGCTACACCTTC	CASSPRQGRHGYTF
TRBV18	TRBJ2-1	few	TRBD2	14	TGTGCCAGCTCACTGAGCGGGGGGGCGAATGAGCAGTTCTTC	CASSLSGGANEQFF
TRBV19	TRBJ1-2	medium-sized	-	13	TGTGCCAGTAGTATTGGCCAAAGGCATGGCTACACCTTC	CASSIGQRHGYTF
TRBV6-1	TRBJ1-2	many	TRBD1	13	TGTGCCAGCAGATCTACAGGGGAGAGTGGCTACACCTTC	CASRSTGESGYTF
TRBV10-3	TRBJ1-2	-	TRBD1	15	TGTGCCATCAGTGAGCCAGGCACAGGGGACAGGGGTTCGACCTTC	CAISEPGTGDRGSTF
TRBV18	TRBJ2-5	medium-sized	TRBD1	16	TGTGCCAGCTCACCACGGACAGGGGGTTTCGGAGAGACCCAGTACTTC	CASSPRTGGFGETQYF
TRBV9	TRBJ2-3	-	TRBD2	17	TGTGCCAGCAGCGCGAAGACTAGCGGACGAAGCACAGATACGCAGTATTTT	CASSAKTSGRSTDTQYF
TRBV19	TRBJ1-2	medium-sized	-	15	TGTGCCAGTAGTAAGGATCCCAGCAGTCTCTATGGCTACACCTTC	CASSKDPSSLYGYTF
TRBV6-1	TRBJ1-4	few	TRBD1	17	TGTGCCAGCAACCCGACAGGGGGCATTACAACTAATGAAAAACTGTTTTTT	CASNPTGGITTNEKLFF
TRBV6-5	TRBJ1-1	medium-sized	-	18	TGTGCCAGCAGTTACTTCCCAGGGTCGGTAGGGTCTGGTACTGAAGCTTTCTTT	CASSYFPGSVGSGTEAFF
TRBV6-1	TRBJ2-3	medium-sized	TRBD2	15	TGTGCCAGCAGCACTAGCGGGAGTTGGACAGATACGCAGTATTTT	CASSTSGSWTDTQYF